Included here is one T cell receptor (beta chain) sequence, with context. It has no known antigen specificity. There are no base qualities to consult, and no much larger clone falls within one base. The data originate from a study of CD8 T cells in ankylosing spondylitis listed by TCRdb under 2017. Notes on the research overall: T cell receptor beta repertoires were profiled in healthy donors and ankylosing spondylitis patients so that disease-linked TCR variants could be found. The full study cohort was made up of 25 ankylosing spondylitis patients and over 90 healthy donors. Peripheral blood was sampled, and synovial fluid was additionally collected from ankylosing spondylitis patients. Study-wide conclusions, independent of this receptor: A TCR beta motif of 7 or 8 highly homologous amino acid variants appeared characteristic of blood from ankylosing spondylitis patients. The disease-linked clones had a CD8+ phenotype and were found at relatively low frequencies in peripheral blood. Some TCR beta motif variants had previously been reported in synovial fluid and blood of reactive arthritis patients, which suggested common disease-initiation mechanisms. Significant enrichment of the disease-linked clones was reported in matched synovial fluid samples from ankylosing spondylitis patients.

The instrument was an Illumina HiSeq 2500. Quantitative 5'-RACE with molecular barcodes was the method used to prepare the TCR beta libraries. From the authors' description of their analysis: To identify disease-linked TCR variants, a new computational method was used, one built on a probabilistic model of VDJ rearrangement. TCRdb cleaned the public reads at Q25 with fastp, built clones with MiXCR and kept in-frame beta chains. Entries are consolidated by CDR3 protein sequence, retaining the most common genes and DNA. Here the V and J calls rest on TCRdb's processing, not on the authors' analysis. The sample yields approximately 440,000 distinct CDR3 sequences; approximately 17% were counted once. 0.95% to 1.1% of the sample lies in the top ten. Cut back by 1 base and 0 bases, the V and J ends lie 8 bases apart. The CDR3 numbers 15 residues from cysteine through phenylalanine. The only DNA kept is the CDR3, 45 bases in frame from the first base. CDR1 SGHAT and CDR2 FQNNGV are derived from the germline V gene.

This TCR derives from a male donor with ankylosing spondylitis. The sequence is built from TRBV11-2 and TRBJ2-3; the D gene identity is not certain. Sequenced input: blood, either unsorted or a sorted T cell fraction (not recorded which). The CDR3 region has the sequence CASSLVPVSTDTQYF. The base sequence is TGTGCCAGCAGCTTAGTGCCTGTAAGCACAGATACGCAGTATTTT.